The sequence of this T cell receptor (beta chain) was determined in a study of T-cell reconstitution after alpha-beta-depleted transplantation in children. General observations from the study: A year had passed since transplant, and T-cell counts and diversity by then came mostly from newly produced T cells. As was reported, about two months after transplant, alpha-beta T cells came from several hundred expanded graft clones. The study traced high day-60 TCRbeta diversity in some patients to surviving recipient T cells and thymic progenitors.

This clonotype appeared many times. Its specificity is not known. Preparing the TCRbeta library involved the use of unique molecular identifiers. MiXCR, applied by TCRdb to the PCR reads, yields one record per CDR3 protein. The sample records more than 120,000 distinct CDR3 sequences, about 9% being singletons. The CDR3 is 12 amino acids. CDR1 is MNHEY, CDR2 SMNVEV, per germline (reference sequence). V was trimmed by 5 bases and J by 6 bases, leaving 8 bases between them. Sequencing used PBMCs, mostly from graft donor cells, obtained 180 days after TCRalphabeta/CD19-depleted stem cell transplant. The chain has TRBV27 and TRBJ2-1; no clear D gene. This receptor was obtained from a female patient between 2 and 10 years old who had a stem cell transplant for congenital amegakaryocytic thrombocytopenia, so the T cells may come from the graft donor. The DNA for the CDR3 is TGTGCCAGCAGTCCATACCCCAATGAGCAGTTCTTC. It codes for CASSPYPNEQFF.